These 21 T cell receptor beta chains were sequenced from one sample in a study of Ad26.COV2.S vaccination and SARS-CoV-2 variants. The data were produced by immunoSEQ multiplex PCR, yet TCRdb's version contains in-frame clones alone and is incomplete. The sample includes about 400,000 clones, 80% to 90% of them seen just once. Treatment described: 15 to 20 received Ad26.COV2.S at low or high dose, single or two shots; about 5 received placebo; per-sample allocation not given. Sample collection was performed on day 63 after the first vaccine or placebo injection. The sequences come from peripheral blood, collected in a trial of Ad26.COV2.S vaccine versus placebo. These receptors were taken from a person between 18 and 65 years old who received the Ad26.COV2.S COVID-19 vaccine or a placebo.

V gene TRBV7-2 combines with J gene TRBJ1-2, with 10 bases identical to TRBD1. CDR1 is SGHTA, CDR2 FQGNSA, per germline. The CDR3 consists of 14 residues. V was pared by 7 bases and J by 10 bases, with 12 bases of the junction left unmatched. CDR3 nucleotide sequence: TGTGCCAGCACCGGGGACAGGGGCGGGGAAGACTACACCTTC. It encodes CASTGDRGGEDYTF.

This chain joins TRBV6-5 and TRBJ2-1, with 10 bases that match TRBD1. Germline loops: CDR1 MNHEY, CDR2 SVGAGI. The CDR3 runs to 15 residues. Trimming removed 5 bases from V and 9 bases from J; junction bases left unmatched: 10. The CDR3 here is CASSPWTGGVGEQFF. CDR3 coding DNA: TGTGCCAGCAGTCCCTGGACAGGGGGGGTTGGTGAGCAGTTCTTC.

The chain carries TRBV20-1 and TRBJ1-2; D not resolved. Germline CDR1 DFQATT, CDR2 SNEGSKA (reference sequence). V dropped 7 bases and J dropped 8 bases, with 14 bases sitting between them. The CDR3 contains 11 residues. This CDR3 is CSVSQNMGYTF. As DNA, the CDR3 is TGCAGTGTATCGCAAAATATGGGCTACACCTTC.

The chain has TRBV9 and TRBJ1-6; D not certain. Germline V gives CDR1 SGDLS, CDR2 YYNGEE. V was clipped by 0 bases and J by 8 bases, with 12 bases between them. CDR3 length: 15 amino acids. This CDR3 is CASSVGISRDSPLHF. DNA for the CDR3: TGTGCCAGCAGCGTAGGAATATCTAGGGATTCACCCCTCCACTTT.

The chain links TRBV10-1 to TRBJ1-4; no definite D call. This CDR3 region has 14 residues. With 2 bases removed from V and 5 bases from J, the gap between germline ends came to 9 bases. Per the germline V gene, CDR1 is WNHNN and CDR2 is SYGVQD (reference sequence). CDR3 in amino acids: CASSENLSNEKLFF. CDR3 nucleotide sequence: TGCGCCAGCAGTGAGAATCTATCGAATGAAAAACTGTTTTTT.

The rearrangement joins TRBV4-3 to TRBJ2-7; 9 bases agree with TRBD1. Germline values: CDR1 LGHNA, CDR2 YSLEER. V was clipped by 0 bases and J by 6 bases; unmatched bases: 9. CDR3 length: 16 residues. The chain's CDR3 is CASSQDERDRESEQYF. The CDR3 nucleotides are TGCGCCAGCAGCCAAGATGAACGGGACAGGGAGTCCGAGCAGTACTTC.

The chain is built from TRBV5-1 and TRBJ2-1; unclear D gene. Germline CDR1 and CDR2: SGHRS and YFSETQ. The CDR3 is made up of 13 amino acids. The V end was cut by 0 bases, the J end by 15 bases, with 16 bases between. The CDR3 DNA sequence: TGCGCCAGCAGCTTGGACGGGCAGACCCTGGGGTTCTTC. Its protein is CASSLDGQTLGFF.

J is TRBJ1-4 and V is TRBV19, with no clear D. This CDR3 is built from 12 residues. V was shortened by 11 bases and J by 7 bases, with 14 bases between the two germline ends. Germline V gene data show CDR1 as LNHDA and CDR2 as SQIVND (reference sequence). CDR3 in DNA: TGTGCCGCGGGTCTGAGGACTGAAAAACTGTTTTTT. It specifies CAAGLRTEKLFF.

The gene calls are TRBV7-9 and TRBJ2-7, with a possible D match to TRBD1 (7 bases). Trimming took 5 bases from V and 2 from J, leaving 19 bases between them. The CDR3 runs to 16 residues. Per the germline V gene, CDR1 is SEHNR and CDR2 is FQNEAQ (reference sequence). Here the CDR3 DNA reads TGTGCCAGCAGCCTCGGGACAGTCGGAGGGACCTACGAGCAGTACTTC. This encodes CASSLGTVGGTYEQYF. Drawing the rest from reference TRBV7-9 and TRBJ2-7, the complete variable domain is DTGVSQNPRHKITKRGQNVTFRCDPISEHNRLYWYRQTLGQGPEFLTYFQNEAQLEKSRLLSDRFSAERPKGSFSTLEIQRTEQGDSAMYLCASSLGTVGGTYEQYFGPGTRLTVT.

This chain uses TRBV6-5 with TRBJ1-2; 9 bases match TRBD1. The CDR3 loop spans 13 amino acids. Germline V gene lookup returns CDR1 MNHEY and CDR2 SVGAGI. The J segment lost 8 bases and the V segment lost 6 bases, leaving 7 bases of the junction unmatched. CDR3: CASRTTGGRGYTF. The CDR3, as DNA: TGTGCCAGCAGAACCACAGGGGGCCGGGGCTACACCTTC.

V is TRBV27 and J is TRBJ2-7, with no clear D. V gave up 2 bases and J gave up 2 bases, with 7 bases separating them. The CDR3 runs 13 residues. CDR1 is MNHEY and CDR2 is SMNVEV in the germline V gene (reference sequence). CDR3 residues: CASSLHFPYEQYF. The DNA for the CDR3 is TGTGCCAGCAGTTTACACTTTCCCTACGAGCAGTACTTC.

This chain connects TRBV11-2 to TRBJ1-1; unclear D gene. V shed 6 bases and J shed 1 base, with 9 bases lying between them. Germline V gene data show CDR1 as SGHAT and CDR2 as FQNNGV. The CDR3 is 13 residues long. CDR3 nucleotide sequence: TGTGCCAGCAGACTAAGACAGAACACTGAAGCTTTCTTT. Protein sequence: CASRLRQNTEAFF. Combining the CDR3 with reference TRBV11-2 and TRBJ1-1 gives the whole variable domain EAGVAQSPRYKIIEKRQSVAFWCNPISGHATLYWYQQILGQGPKLLIQFQNNGVVDDSQLPKDRFSAERLKGVDSTLKIQPAKLEDSAVYLCASRLRQNTEAFFGQGTRLTVV.

The rearrangement joins TRBV2 to TRBJ2-7; the D is unclear. CDR1 is SNHLY and CDR2 is FYNNEI in the germline V gene. V was pared by 7 bases and J by 1 base, with 8 bases between. The CDR3 runs to 12 residues. The CDR3 loop is CASTGESYEQYF. The CDR3 nucleotides read TGTGCCAGCACAGGTGAATCCTACGAGCAGTACTTC.

The rearrangement joins TRBV27 to TRBJ2-5; D is uncertain. The CDR3 extends over 12 amino acids. V was trimmed by 5 bases and J by 4 bases, leaving 8 bases between them. CDR1 is MNHEY and CDR2 is SMNVEV in the germline V gene (reference sequence). The CDR3 loop is CASSHHRETQYF. CDR3 in DNA: TGTGCCAGCAGTCATCATCGAGAGACCCAGTACTTC.

This chain uses TRBV3-1 (or the pseudogene TRBV3-2) with TRBJ2-3; 12 bases fit TRBD2. CDR3 size: 17 residues. J gave up 0 bases and V 4 bases, and 5 bases lay outside the gene matches. CDR1 and CDR2 (germline): LGHDT, YNNKEL (reference sequence). In nucleotides, the CDR3 is TGTGCCAGCAGCCTATCTAGCGGGAGGGCTAGCACAGATACGCAGTATTTT. Its translation: CASSLSSGRASTDTQYF.

This chain uses TRBV7-9 with TRBJ2-7, with 10 bases aligning to TRBD1. Germline V gene data show CDR1 as SEHNR and CDR2 as FQNEAQ (reference sequence). The V gene end was trimmed by 0 bases and the J gene end by 2 bases; junction bases not matched to a gene: 10. CDR3 size: 18 residues. CDR3 protein: CASSLAGSVGQGAYEQYF. The DNA for the CDR3 is TGTGCCAGCAGCTTAGCGGGGTCCGTAGGACAGGGGGCCTACGAGCAGTACTTC.

The chain uses TRBV6-6 and TRBJ1-5, with D possibly TRBD1 on 5 matching bases. There are 14 residues in the CDR3. Germline loops: CDR1 MNHNY, CDR2 SVGAGI (reference sequence). The V gene lost 6 bases and the J gene lost 1 base, with 10 bases spanning the gap. CDR3 nucleotides: TGTGCCAGCAGCCTCAGGGAAAGCAATCAGCCCCAGCATTTT. Translating gives CASSLRESNQPQHF.

The chain links TRBV2 to TRBJ1-3; D is ambiguous. In germline, CDR1 is SNHLY, CDR2 FYNNEI. V was cut by 7 bases and J by 9 bases, with 10 bases left in between. CDR3 length: 11 amino acids. The CDR3 loop is CASTPRFTIYF. Here the CDR3 DNA reads TGTGCCAGCACTCCGAGATTCACCATATATTTT.

This clone was found a few times. J is TRBJ1-2 and V is TRBV19, with 9 bases identical to TRBD1. CDR3 length equals 15 residues. V gave up 5 bases and J gave up 6 bases; unmatched junction bases: 10. Germline CDR1 LNHDA, CDR2 SQIVND (reference sequence). The CDR3 spells CASSLQSDRGHGYTF. The CDR3 DNA reads TGTGCCAGTAGTCTCCAGTCGGACAGGGGCCATGGCTACACCTTC.

The chain has TRBV10-3 and TRBJ1-2, with D uncertain. The CDR3 consists of 15 residues. V lost 3 bases to trimming and J lost 0 bases, with 11 bases between them. Germline values: CDR1 ENHRY, CDR2 SYGVKD. The CDR3 DNA is TGTGCCATCAGTGAATGGGCAGCCGCTAACTATGGCTACACCTTC. Protein product: CAISEWAAANYGYTF.

This chain links TRBV12-3 or TRBV12-4 with TRBJ2-1, with a tentative D call TRBD2 (6 bases). This CDR3 contains 11 residues. The V gene lost 6 bases and the J gene lost 15 bases, with 15 bases spanning the gap. The CDR3 coding sequence is TGTGCCAGCAGCTCTCTGGGACTTAGGTTCTTC. Protein sequence: CASSSLGLRFF.